The source of this T cell receptor beta chain is a study of T cell responses to AZD1222 COVID-19 vaccine. About the research overall: The analysis combined second doses at about 4 or about 12 weeks. Study results and caveats: Repertoires were sampled only after the peak T cell response. Most donors were white British, females outnumbered males, and clonal diversity was possibly underestimated. Unmutated variant regions are reportedly the target of nearly half of TCRs that are spike-specific.

This clone has only one observation. The antigen is not known. The data were produced by immunoSEQ multiplex PCR, yet TCRdb's version contains in-frame clones alone and is incomplete. Found here are about 130,000 clones, more than 75% of them singletons; the top ten hold more than 20%. The V gene lost 3 bases and the J gene lost 2 bases, with 7 bases spanning the gap. The germline CDR1 and CDR2 sequences are ENHRY and SYGVKD. The CDR3 is 13 residues long. The sequence was obtained from an adult in good health. This sample comprised peripheral blood, obtained on day 0 of AZD1222 vaccination. The chain is built from TRBV10-3 and TRBJ2-5, with D perhaps matching TRBD1 or TRBD2 (5 bases each). CDR3 protein: CAISDGTQETQYF. As DNA, the CDR3 is TGTGCCATCAGTGACGGGACGCAAGAGACCCAGTACTTC.